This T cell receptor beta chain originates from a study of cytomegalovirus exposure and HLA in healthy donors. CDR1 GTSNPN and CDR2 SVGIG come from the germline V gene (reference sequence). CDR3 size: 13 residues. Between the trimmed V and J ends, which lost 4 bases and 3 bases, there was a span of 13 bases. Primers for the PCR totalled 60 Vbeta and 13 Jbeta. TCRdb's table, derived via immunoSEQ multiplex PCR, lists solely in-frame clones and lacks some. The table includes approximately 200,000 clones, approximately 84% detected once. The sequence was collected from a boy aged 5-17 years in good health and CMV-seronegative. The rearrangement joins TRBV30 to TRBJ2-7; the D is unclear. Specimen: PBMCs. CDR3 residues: CAWNGRLGYEQYF. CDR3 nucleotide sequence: TGTGCCTGGAATGGCAGGTTGGGCTACGAGCAGTACTTC.